The T cell receptor (beta chain) under discussion was sequenced for a study of OX40 agonist ivuxolimab in advanced cancers. Study at large: Patients assigned to dose escalation were diagnosed with hepatocellular carcinoma, melanoma, renal cell or head and neck cancer. Three partial responders included one hepatocellular carcinoma patient and two cutaneous melanoma patients. Study observations and caveats: CD8+ T cells (on average) carried more expanded clones than CD4+ T cells.

J lost 8 bases, V lost 0 bases, and 10 bases had no gene match. The CDR3 has 16 amino acids. Germline CDR1 SGHRS, CDR2 YFSETQ. This clone has a handful of counts. Its antigen remains unknown. Profiling relied on immunoSEQ multiplex PCR, and the TCRdb table lists in-frame clones only, not all of them. The sample has around 65,000 clones; nearly 90% are singletons. Here the sequenced sample was CD4+ or CD8+ T cells sorted from blood, taken in a trial of the OX40 agonist ivuxolimab. The rearrangement joins TRBV5-1 to TRBJ2-1, with 8 positions matching TRBD1. The source of this sequence is an adult with an advanced solid tumor such as melanoma, head and neck, liver or kidney cancer. The CDR3 DNA is TGCGCCAGCAGCTTGGGAGGCAGGGGGCAGGTCGATGAGCAGTTCTTC. This translates into CASSLGGRGQVDEQFF.